This T cell receptor beta chain derives from a study of shared clonotypes between healthy human individuals. General study findings and limits: What limited the represented genetic and exposure-history diversity was the small number of donors. Of the naive CD4 clonotypes, around 4.9% were shared across several donors.

This clone was observed a handful of times. Antigen specificity is unknown. TCRdb keeps only in-frame clones here, not all; method: immunoSEQ multiplex PCR. The sample gives about 980,000 clones, roughly 72% of which show up once; roughly 1.5% is in the top ten. Every donor was a Caucasian adult from Nashville, Tennessee. From CD4+ cells came CD45RA+ naive and CD45RA-negative memory subsets. Trimming removed 4 bases from V and 4 bases from J; junction bases left unmatched: 10. This CDR3 has 15 amino acids. Germline assignment: CDR1 SQVTM and CDR2 ANQGSEA. V is TRBV29-1 and J is TRBJ1-2, with 9 bases identical to TRBD1. Sequenced: memory CD4+ T cells sorted from blood. Regarding subset: CD45RA-negative fraction. The source of this sequence is a man in his late teens or twenties in good health. The CDR3 sequence is CSVASGTGTFYGYTF. Written as DNA, the CDR3 is TGCAGCGTTGCATCCGGGACAGGGACGTTCTATGGCTACACCTTC.